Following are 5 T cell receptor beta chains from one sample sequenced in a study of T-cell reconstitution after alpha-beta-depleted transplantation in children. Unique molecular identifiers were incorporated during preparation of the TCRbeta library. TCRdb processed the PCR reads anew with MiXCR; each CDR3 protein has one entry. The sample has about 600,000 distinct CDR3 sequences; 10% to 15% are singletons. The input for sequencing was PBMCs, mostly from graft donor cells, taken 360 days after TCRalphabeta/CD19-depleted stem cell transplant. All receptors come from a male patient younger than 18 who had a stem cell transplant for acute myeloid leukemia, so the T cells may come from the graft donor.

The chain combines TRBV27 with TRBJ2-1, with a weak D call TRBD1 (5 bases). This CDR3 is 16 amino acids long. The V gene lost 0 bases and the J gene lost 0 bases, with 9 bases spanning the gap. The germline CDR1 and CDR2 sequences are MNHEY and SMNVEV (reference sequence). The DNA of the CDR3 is TGTGCCAGCAGTTTATCAGCAGGGAACTCCTACAATGAGCAGTTCTTC. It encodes CASSLSAGNSYNEQFF.

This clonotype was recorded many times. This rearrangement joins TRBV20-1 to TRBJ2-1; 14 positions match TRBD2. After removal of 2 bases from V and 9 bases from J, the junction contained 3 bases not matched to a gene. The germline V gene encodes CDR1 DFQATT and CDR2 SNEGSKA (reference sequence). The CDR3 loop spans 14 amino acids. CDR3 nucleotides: TGCAGTGCTAGAAGACTAGCGGGAGGGGGTGAGCAGTTCTTC. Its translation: CSARRLAGGGEQFF.

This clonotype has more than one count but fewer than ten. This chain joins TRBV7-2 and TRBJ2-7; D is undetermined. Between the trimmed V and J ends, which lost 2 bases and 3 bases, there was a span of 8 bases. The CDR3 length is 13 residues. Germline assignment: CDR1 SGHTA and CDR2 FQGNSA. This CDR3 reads CASSLSYLYEQYF. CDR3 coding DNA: TGTGCCAGCAGCTTATCTTATCTCTACGAGCAGTACTTC.

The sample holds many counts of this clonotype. The CDR3 region is CASSQDLAGGPLQETQYF. The DNA of the CDR3 is TGCGCCAGCAGCCAAGATCTAGCGGGAGGGCCTCTCCAAGAGACCCAGTACTTC. This chain uses TRBV4-3 with TRBJ2-5; 12 nucleotides align to TRBD2. Germline V gives CDR1 LGHNA, CDR2 YSLEER. The CDR3 runs 18 residues. V lost 0 bases and J lost 1; bases outside the gene matches: 6.

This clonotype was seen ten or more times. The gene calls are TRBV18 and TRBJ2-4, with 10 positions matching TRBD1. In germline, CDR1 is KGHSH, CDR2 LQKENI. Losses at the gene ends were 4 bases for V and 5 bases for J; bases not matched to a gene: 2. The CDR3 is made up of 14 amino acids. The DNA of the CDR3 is TGTGCCAGCTCACAAGGGACAGGGGAAAACATTCAGTACTTC. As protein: CASSQGTGENIQYF.